In this sample, the clone carrying this TCR beta chain turned up a few times. The antigen remains unidentified. This entry belongs to a study of post-analysis software for immune sequencing data. The library was made from cDNA and included unique molecular identifiers. MiXCR, run by TCRdb on the PCR reads, gives a single entry per CDR3 protein. The table lists 150,000 to 200,000 distinct CDR3 sequences, approximately 30% of them singletons. V lost 2 bases to trimming and J lost 1 base, with 9 bases between them. Germline CDR1 reads ENHRY; CDR2 reads SYGVKD. This CDR3 spans 15 amino acids. Study-wide points: Normalized Chao1 diversity in multiple sclerosis patients fell significantly below that of controls. Co-batched samples clustered tightly together by F measure. Comparison of patients with controls showed 5 or 6 TRBV segments more frequent in patients, TRBV5-6, TRBV5-1 and TRBV20-1 among them.

The source of this sequence is a girl aged 5-17 years with multiple sclerosis. The sequencing sample was made of blood. The V and J genes are TRBV10-3 and TRBJ1-5, with unresolved D. CDR3 sequence reads: CAISETAGSNQPQHF. The CDR3 DNA follows: TGTGCCATCAGTGAGACAGCGGGAAGCAATCAGCCCCAGCATTTT.